Presented here are 5 T cell receptor beta chains from one specimen sequenced in a study of Ad26.COV2.S vaccination and SARS-CoV-2 variants. The data were produced by immunoSEQ multiplex PCR, yet TCRdb's version contains in-frame clones alone and is incomplete. The sample holds some 300,000 clones, around 84% seen once. The treatment here: around 19 received Ad26.COV2.S at low or high dose, single or two shots; about 5 received placebo; per-sample allocation not given. Day 63 after the first injection of vaccine or placebo was the sampling time. The input for sequencing was peripheral blood, taken in a trial of Ad26.COV2.S vaccine versus placebo. The origin of the receptors is a person aged 18-60 years who received the Ad26.COV2.S COVID-19 vaccine or a placebo.

The V gene is TRBV6-2 or TRBV6-3, the J gene TRBJ1-5; D may be TRBD1 (6 bases). The CDR3 length is 17 residues. V lost 6 bases and J lost 5, with 23 bases in between. Per the germline V gene, CDR1 is MNHEY and CDR2 is SVGEGT. DNA for the CDR3: TGTGCCAGCAGCTATTTATGGGGTTACAGGGAAGATCAGCCCCAGCATTTT. Protein product: CASSYLWGYREDQPQHF.

The chain has TRBV18 and TRBJ2-1; D is perhaps TRBD1 or TRBD2 (6 bases each). The CDR3 runs 19 residues. Trimming left V 1 base short and J 3 bases short, with 22 bases between. Germline V gene data show CDR1 as KGHSH and CDR2 as LQKENI. This chain's CDR3 is CASSPLVGRGLSLYNEQFF. The CDR3, as DNA: TGTGCCAGCTCACCACTTGTGGGCAGGGGACTTTCCCTCTACAATGAGCAGTTCTTC.

CDR3 sequence (DNA): TGTGCCAGCAGTTACGGGGGCTCTGGAAACACCATATATTTT. Translating gives CASSYGGSGNTIYF. The chain employs TRBV6-5 and TRBJ1-3; tentative D call: TRBD1 (5 bases). V lost 2 bases, J lost 0 bases, and 5 bases lay in between. The CDR3 extends over 14 amino acids. Germline assignment: CDR1 MNHEY and CDR2 SVGAGI.

The V call is TRBV11-2, the J call TRBJ2-3; D gene uncertain. V shed 6 bases and J shed 0 bases, with 16 bases lying between them. CDR3 length equals 16 residues. Germline V gene lookup returns CDR1 SGHAT and CDR2 FQNNGV. The CDR3 sequence is CASRPPETPSTDTQYF. The CDR3 DNA sequence: TGTGCCAGCAGGCCGCCGGAGACCCCCAGCACAGATACGCAGTATTTT.

V usage is TRBV9 and J usage is TRBJ2-2; D possibly corresponds to TRBD1 (5 bases). With 0 bases removed from V and 8 bases from J, the gap between germline ends came to 8 bases. CDR1 and CDR2 from the germline V gene are SGDLS and YYNGEE. CDR3 length: 13 residues. The CDR3 DNA reads as TGTGCCAGCAGCGTAGAACAGGTTGGGGAGCTGTTTTTT. As protein: CASSVEQVGELFF.